The 26 T cell receptor beta chains below all came from one sample that was sequenced in a study of tumor-infiltrating lymphocytes in primary liver carcinoma. Researchers generated TCR beta cDNA from about 530 ng of total RNA, relying on a constant-region primer. Libraries of TCR beta came from three nested multiplex PCR rounds with slightly modified ARM-PCR. The first two PCR rounds, nine to ten cycles each, used TRBV1-TRBV30 forward primers and a C-beta reverse primer. MiXCR, run by TCRdb on the multiplex PCR reads, gives a single entry per CDR3 protein. Of around 330,000 distinct CDR3 sequences in the sample, approximately 60% are singletons; the top ten hold roughly 9%. Germline DNA was also extracted, and blood RNA derived from unsorted whole blood. The specimen was peripheral blood. These receptors came from a man in his forties with primary liver carcinoma and hepatitis B virus infection.

The chain uses TRBV12-5 and TRBJ2-1, with D unclear. Germline CDR1 reads LGHNT; CDR2 reads FRNRAP. Trimming left V 1 base short and J 0 bases short, with 4 bases between. The CDR3 is 14 amino acids. CDR3 loop: CASGLGDSYNEQFF. The CDR3 bases are TGTGCTAGTGGTTTGGGGGACTCCTACAATGAGCAGTTCTTC.

Comment on this clonotype: With a much larger clone just one base away, this may be a read error. The chain carries TRBV4-3 and TRBJ2-6; possible D gene TRBD1, 5 bases. Germline CDR1 is LGHNA and CDR2 is YSLEER. This CDR3 is built from 15 residues. For the CDR3, the DNA is TGCGCCAGCAAGCAAGGATACTCTGGGGCCAACGTCCTGATTTTC. Translating gives CASKQGYSGANVLIF.

This clonotype was counted many times. V usage is TRBV12-3 or TRBV12-4 and J usage is TRBJ1-6; D is unclear. The CDR3 has 14 residues. V lost 5 bases, J lost 10 bases, and 15 bases lay in between. The DNA of the CDR3 is TGTGCCAGCAGTACTATACGGGCCGAGTCACCCCTCCACTTT. As protein: CASSTIRAESPLHF.

Worth noting for this clonotype: The junction and the germline gene differ at one end; a read error may be behind it. The chain recombines TRBV6-2 or TRBV6-3 with TRBJ2-7; D gene ambiguous. In germline, CDR1 is MNHEY, CDR2 SVGEGT. The CDR3 has 13 amino acids. The DNA for the CDR3 is TGTGCCAGCAGTTACTCGAGTAGCTACGATCAGTACTTC. Translated: CASSYSSSYDQYF.

The chain recombines TRBV14 with TRBJ2-7, with D perhaps given as TRBD1 or TRBD2 (5 bases each). The CDR3 covers 15 residues. Germline V gives CDR1 SGHDN, CDR2 FVKESK. The ends were cut back, 4 bases at V and 2 bases at J, with 15 bases in the middle. CDR3 coding DNA: TGTGCCAGCAGCCTGGGGGTGGACAAGACCTACGAGCAGTACTTC. This sequence encodes CASSLGVDKTYEQYF.

Note on this clonotype: At one end, the junction sequence differs from germline, possibly due to a read error. J is TRBJ2-1 and V is TRBV6-2 or TRBV6-3, with D possibly matching TRBD1 (5 bases). CDR1 and CDR2 (germline): MNHEY, SVGEGT. This CDR3 spans 14 amino acids. The CDR3: CASGYMGPLGEQFF. DNA for the CDR3: TGTGCCAGCGGTTACATGGGGCCCCTCGGTGAGCAGTTCTTC.

With regard to this clonotype: This may be a read error, as it is one base from a much larger clone. Without the conserved terminal phenylalanine or tryptophan, this CDR3 likely stems from a read error. V gene TRBV12-3 or TRBV12-4 combines with J gene TRBJ2-2; no reliable D call. Trimming stripped 0 bases from V and 4 bases from J, with 9 bases between. This CDR3 region has 15 residues. The CDR3 DNA sequence: TGTGCCAGCAGTTTAGCGTCCACCATCACCGGGGAGCTGTTTATT. Protein product: CASSLASTITGELFI.

This clonotype was detected only a few times. The chain couples TRBV28 to TRBJ1-5; TRBD1 matches 7 bases. J gave up 7 bases and V 10 bases, and 7 bases lay outside the gene matches. Germline V gives CDR1 MDHEN, CDR2 SYDVKM. The CDR3 is 12 residues long. DNA for the CDR3: TGTGCCACCAGGGCAGGGGGGCAGCCCCAGCATTTT. Translated, it gives CATRAGGQPQHF.

The rearrangement links TRBV29-1 to TRBJ2-1, with D possibly TRBD2 on 6 matching bases. Between the trimmed V and J ends, which lost 2 bases and 8 bases, there was a span of 22 bases. The CDR3 spans 16 residues. Germline values: CDR1 SQVTM, CDR2 ANQGSEA. CDR3 DNA: TGCAGCGTTGAATCCGGGAGCCGGAGGATAACCGATGAGCAGTTCTTC. It translates to CSVESGSRRITDEQFF.

This clonotype was detected many times. V gene TRBV6-2 or TRBV6-3 combines with J gene TRBJ2-7; a weak D match, TRBD2 (6 bases). The CDR3 has 12 residues. V dropped 7 bases and J dropped 4 bases, with 11 bases sitting between them. Per germline, CDR1 MNHEY and CDR2 SVGEGT. The CDR3 protein is CASKASVYEQYF. CDR3 sequence (DNA): TGTGCCAGCAAGGCTAGCGTATACGAGCAGTACTTC.

J is TRBJ2-3 and V is TRBV5-4; TRBD1 or TRBD2 may be the D gene (5 bases each). CDR1 SGHNT and CDR2 YYREEE come from the germline V gene (reference sequence). V was shortened by 4 bases and J by 5 bases, with 20 bases between the two germline ends. The CDR3 is made up of 16 amino acids. The CDR3 region is CASSIPGRTTIDTQYF. In DNA, the CDR3 is TGTGCCAGCAGCATCCCGGGACGGACGACCATAGATACGCAGTATTTT. Using reference TRBV5-4 and TRBJ2-3 for the parts outside the CDR3, the full variable domain is ETGVTQSPTHLIKTRGQQVTLRCSSQSGHNTVSWYQQALGQGPQFIFQYYREEENGRGNFPPRFSGLQFPNYSSELNVNALELDDSALYLCASSIPGRTTIDTQYFGPGTRLTVL.

With respect to this clonotype: Given a much more abundant clone one base away, this may be a read error. V is TRBV6-2 or TRBV6-3 and J is TRBJ2-6; D perhaps matches TRBD2 (7 bases). Per the germline V gene, CDR1 is MNHEY and CDR2 is SVGEGT. Trimming removed 6 bases at V and 0 bases at J, with 15 bases between. The CDR3 runs 17 residues. CDR3 region: CASRYGGPNSGANVLTF. Here the CDR3 DNA reads TGTGCCAGCAGATACGGGGGGCCGAACTCTGGGGCCAACGTCCTGACTTTC.

This clonotype occurred many times. The chain recombines TRBV10-3 with TRBJ1-2, with 7 bases fitting TRBD1. The V gene end was trimmed by 4 bases and the J gene end by 3 bases; junction bases not matched to a gene: 8. CDR3 length equals 15 residues. Per germline, CDR1 ENHRY and CDR2 SYGVKD. CDR3 amino acids: CAISVGGGEYYGYTF. In nucleotides, the CDR3 is TGTGCCATCAGTGTCGGAGGGGGCGAGTACTATGGCTACACCTTC.

In this sample, this clonotype turned up many times. V and J are TRBV29-1 and TRBJ2-1; the D is unclear. The CDR3 is 15 amino acids. V lost 1 base and J lost 2, with 12 bases in between. The germline V gene has CDR1 SQVTM and CDR2 ANQGSEA. Here the CDR3 reads CSVEARTPPYNEQFF. The CDR3 DNA is TGCAGCGTTGAAGCAAGAACCCCCCCCTACAATGAGCAGTTCTTC.

The table lists this clonotype with a few counts. The chain has TRBV6-2 or TRBV6-3 and TRBJ1-2; D is uncertain. CDR3 length: 16 amino acids. Looked up from germline, CDR1 is MNHEY and CDR2 is SVGEGT. Trimming took off 6 bases at V and 4 bases at J, with 21 bases between the two ends. The CDR3: CASSDRRDLSLYGYTF. For the CDR3, the DNA is TGTGCCAGCAGCGACCGGCGAGATCTCAGCCTCTATGGCTACACCTTC.

Note on this clonotype: Since the CDR3 does not end with the conserved phenylalanine or tryptophan, this likely comes from a read error. J is TRBJ2-7 and V is TRBV11-1, with D unresolved. This CDR3 region has 14 residues. From germline, CDR1 is SGHAT and CDR2 FQDESV (reference sequence). The CDR3 loop is CASSLASQTYEQYL. In DNA form, the CDR3 reads TGTGCCAGCAGCTTAGCTAGTCAGACCTACGAACAGTACTTA.

This clonotype was seen only a few times. The rearrangement uses TRBV12-3 or TRBV12-4 and TRBJ2-1; 8 bases fit TRBD1. The V segment lost 2 bases and the J segment 10 bases; nucleotides outside the gene matches: 4. There are 13 residues in the CDR3. CDR3 sequence (DNA): TGTGCCAGCAGTTTATCCGACAGGGGAGAGCAGTTCTTC. Protein: CASSLSDRGEQFF.

Regarding this clonotype: The CDR3 ends on some other residue instead of the conserved phenylalanine or tryptophan, so this is likely a read error. This rearrangement joins TRBV29-1 to TRBJ1-2; 7 bases align to TRBD1. The CDR3 length is 13 residues. The germline V gene encodes CDR1 SQVTM and CDR2 ANQGSEA. V gave up 6 bases and J gave up 3 bases; unmatched junction bases: 7. The CDR3 bases are TGCAGCGTGGGGGACAGCTCGGACTATGGCTACACCTCC. As protein: CSVGDSSDYGYTS.

With regard to this clonotype: A much larger clone is a single base away; this may be a read error. This CDR3 fails to terminate in the conserved phenylalanine or tryptophan, so it likely reflects a read error. The chain couples TRBV6-6 to TRBJ2-7, with 10 bases matching TRBD2. In germline, CDR1 is MNHNY, CDR2 SVGAGI (reference sequence). Unmatched junction bases numbered 8, after V lost 5 bases and J lost 7 bases. There are 14 residues in the CDR3. The CDR3 sequence: CASSNLAGDGEQYS. For the CDR3, the DNA is TGTGCCAGCAGTAACCTAGCGGGAGATGGGGAGCAGTACTCC.

With regard to this clonotype: This may be a read error, as it is one base from a much larger clone. This chain uses TRBV29-1 with TRBJ2-7; D gene ambiguous. This CDR3 has 11 residues. The V gene's germline CDR1 is SQVTM and CDR2 ANQGSEA. The CDR3 sequence: CRVGQLNEQYF. The CDR3, as DNA: TGCAGGGTTGGCCAGCTCAACGAGCAGTACTTC.

In the case of this clonotype: A read error may produce the germline difference seen at one junction end. This CDR3 reads CACSLPTDRGLLGKQPQHF. In DNA, the CDR3 is TGTGCCTGCAGCTTACCAACTGACAGGGGGCTGCTTGGCAAACAGCCCCAGCATTTT. The chain couples TRBV11-1 to TRBJ1-5; 10 bases are shared with TRBD1. The CDR3 loop spans 19 amino acids. Looked up from germline, CDR1 is SGHAT and CDR2 is FQDESV (reference sequence).

On this clonotype itself: One junction end does not reproduce the germline sequence, and a read error may be involved. This chain links TRBV7-8 with TRBJ1-4; TRBD1 matches at 9 bases. Per the germline V gene, CDR1 is SGHVS and CDR2 is FQNEAQ. The CDR3 has 16 residues. As DNA, the CDR3 is TGTTCCAGCAGACAATCAGGGACAGGGAATAATGAAAAACTGTTTTTT. It encodes CSSRQSGTGNNEKLFF. The variable domain in full, completed from reference TRBV7-8 and TRBJ1-4, reads GAGVSQSPRYKVAKRGQDVALRCDPISGHVSLFWYQQALGQGPEFLTYFQNEAQLDKSGLPSDRFFAERPEGSVSTLKIQRTQQEDSAVYLCSSRQSGTGNNEKLFFGSGTQLSVL.

CDR3 region: CAWSDGWGQPQHF. The CDR3 DNA reads TGTGCCTGGAGTGACGGGTGGGGTCAGCCCCAGCATTTT. This chain joins TRBV30 and TRBJ1-5; D is unresolved. V was shortened by 1 base and J by 6 bases, with 10 bases between the two germline ends. The CDR3 has 13 amino acids. Germline loops: CDR1 GTSNPN, CDR2 SVGIG (reference sequence).

The chain carries TRBV20-1 and TRBJ1-2, with TRBD1 as a possible D gene (6 bases). Germline CDR1 and CDR2: DFQATT and SNEGSKA (reference sequence). Trimming stripped 5 bases from V and 8 bases from J, with 18 bases between. The CDR3 has 13 residues. CDR3 DNA sequence: TGCAGTGCTGCTCCGGGACAAGGAGGGGGCTACACCTTC. Protein product: CSAAPGQGGGYTF.

With regard to this clonotype: A read error may explain this, as a much larger clone is one base away. This sequence joins TRBV4-2 and TRBJ1-4; D call uncertain. The germline CDR1 and CDR2 sequences are LGHNA and YNFKEQ. CDR3 length: 15 amino acids. For the CDR3, the DNA is TGTGCCAGCAGCCAAGACCGGTTGAACGGTGAAGAACTGTTTTTT. Translation gives CASSQDRLNGEELFF.

This clonotype was picked up many times. This chain uses TRBV29-1 with TRBJ1-4; 9 bases match TRBD1. There are 14 residues in the CDR3. Trimming removed 3 bases from V and 5 bases from J; junction bases left unmatched: 4. Germline V gives CDR1 SQVTM, CDR2 ANQGSEA. Here the CDR3 reads CSVEGTGNNEKLFF. Written as DNA, the CDR3 is TGCAGCGTTGAGGGGACAGGGAACAATGAAAAACTGTTTTTT. Full variable domain (remainder filled in from reference TRBV29-1 and TRBJ1-4): SAVISQKPSRDICQRGTSLTIQCQVDSQVTMMFWYRQQPGQSLTLIATANQGSEATYESGFVIDKFPISRPNLTFSTLTVSNMSPEDSSIYLCSVEGTGNNEKLFFGSGTQLSVL.